This T cell receptor (beta chain) was identified in a study of OX40 agonist ivuxolimab in advanced cancers. Study-level background: In this cohort, patients received ivuxolimab, an agonistic anti-OX40 (CD134) antibody.

Sequencing used immunoSEQ multiplex PCR; TCRdb keeps in-frame clones, though not all of them. The sample contains about 60,000 clones, 65% to 85% of which appear only once. The length of the CDR3 is 16 residues. Germline V CDR1 and CDR2: SNHLY, FYNNEI. Trimming removed 2 bases from V and 4 bases from J; junction bases left unmatched: 5. This material consisted of CD4+ or CD8+ T cells sorted from blood, taken in a trial of the OX40 agonist ivuxolimab. V is TRBV2 and J is TRBJ2-2, with TRBD2 identical over 9 bases. This clonotype originated in an adult with an advanced solid tumor such as melanoma, head and neck, liver or kidney cancer. CDR3 in amino acids: CASSERLAGPTGELFF. The CDR3 nucleotides are TGTGCCAGCAGTGAAAGGCTAGCGGGGCCCACCGGGGAGCTGTTTTTT.